The rows below give T cell receptor beta chains drawn from one sample of a study of shared clonotypes between healthy human individuals. The assay was immunoSEQ multiplex PCR, and TCRdb's table has in-frame clones only and misses some. The repertoire holds about 990,000 clones, with around 82% as singletons. Sequences were obtained from memory CD4+ T cells from PBMCs. These TCRs come from a man between 18 and 35 years old in good health. Some clones in this sample may be carry-over from other donors' samples. The CDR3 runs from the conserved cysteine through the conserved F or W. A D gene is named only where the DNA matches it firmly. Expanded clones are given a class, and other clones once, few, many or no size at all.

v_gene,d_gene,j_gene,abundance,CDR3nt,CDR3aa
TRBV19,.,TRBJ1-4,.,TGTGCCAGTAGTCCCCGGGCAGGGAAGAATGAAAAACTGTTTTTT,CASSPRAGKNEKLFF
TRBV19,TRBD1,TRBJ1-3,.,TGTGCCAGCGGACAGGGCCGGAGCTCTGGAAACACCATATATTTT,CASGQGRSSGNTIYF
TRBV28,.,TRBJ2-1,many,TGTGCCAGCAGGGCTAGCGATCTGTCGAATGAGCAGTTCTTC,CASRASDLSNEQFF
TRBV7-9,.,TRBJ2-3,few,TGTGCCAGCAGCTCGCGGGGCGGAAACACAGATACGCAGTATTTT,CASSSRGGNTDTQYF
TRBV11-3,TRBD1,TRBJ1-6,.,TGTGCCGTGGGGACAGTAGTCTCACCCCTCCACTTT,CAVGTVVSPLHF
TRBV23-1,.,TRBJ1-2,.,TGCGCCAGCAGTCATAGCCTCGGCCATGGCTACACCTTC,CASSHSLGHGYTF
TRBV7-3,.,TRBJ2-3,once,TGTGCCAGCAGTCCTCAGCAAGGTACGCAGTATTTT,CASSPQQGTQYF
TRBV30,.,TRBJ1-1,once,TGTGCCTGGACAGCTTTGAACACTGAAGCTTTCTTT,CAWTALNTEAFF
TRBV11-2,.,TRBJ2-3,.,TGTGCCAGCGCTACAAGACTCAACCCGTCAGGCGATTACACAGATACGCAGTATTTT,CASATRLNPSGDYTDTQYF
TRBV28,.,TRBJ2-5,.,TGTGCCAGCAGTCTCCGGGACCACCGGGGGACCCAGTACTTC,CASSLRDHRGTQYF
TRBV7-8,.,TRBJ1-3,.,TGTGCCAGCAGCATTAGCACAGGGTCCGGAAACACCATATATTTT,CASSISTGSGNTIYF